The 27 T cell receptor beta chains reported below all come from one sample, sequenced in a study of blood T cell repertoires in COVID-19. Profiled with immunoSEQ multiplex PCR; TCRdb holds only in-frame clones, not every one. Here the sample spans about 310,000 clones, roughly 88% being singletons. The sequenced material came from peripheral blood. These receptors originate from a woman aged 25-40 years with COVID-19, enrolled during active disease.

The chain recombines TRBV15 with TRBJ2-2, with 9 bases identical to TRBD1. The CDR3 is made up of 15 amino acids. V shed 5 bases, J shed 3 bases, and the junction held 4 bases outside the gene matches. CDR1 is LNHNV, CDR2 YYDKDF, per germline (reference sequence). CDR3: CATSGWTGDTGELFF. The DNA of the CDR3 is TGTGCCACCAGCGGGTGGACAGGGGACACCGGGGAGCTGTTTTTT.

The sample holds one count of this clone. V is TRBV19 and J is TRBJ1-5; TRBD1 matches at 11 bases. The J segment lost 6 bases and the V segment lost 4 bases, leaving 8 bases of the junction unmatched. This CDR3 has 16 residues. Germline V gene sequence: CDR1 LNHDA, CDR2 SQIVND (reference sequence). The CDR3 nucleotides are TGTGCCAGTAGTACAGAAAGGACAGGGGGCGTTCAGCCCCAGCATTTT. Its protein product is CASSTERTGGVQPQHF.

The chain is built from TRBV9 and TRBJ2-5; 12 bases fit TRBD1. Trimming at V came to 2 bases and at J to 5 bases, leaving 4 bases not matched to a gene. Germline V gene sequence: CDR1 SGDLS, CDR2 YYNGEE. This CDR3 has 15 amino acids. The CDR3 DNA is TGTGCCAGCAGCGTCGGGACAGGGGGCGGGGAGACCCAGTACTTC. It translates to CASSVGTGGGETQYF.

As regards this clone: Other DNA sequences in this sample translate to the same CDR3. The genes are TRBV30 and TRBJ2-3; 11 bases are a match to TRBD2. From germline, CDR1 is GTSNPN and CDR2 SVGIG (reference sequence). V lost 3 bases and J lost 5; bases outside the gene matches: 4. The CDR3 sequence is 14 residues long. CDR3 amino acids: CAWSVGLAGDTQYF. CDR3 nucleotides: TGTGCCTGGAGCGTCGGACTAGCGGGAGATACGCAGTATTTT.

The V and J genes are TRBV30 and TRBJ2-3, with 13 bases identical to TRBD2. This CDR3 is built from 17 residues. Germline V gives CDR1 GTSNPN, CDR2 SVGIG (reference sequence). The V and J ends lost 0 bases and 4 bases, in that order; junction bases with no gene match: 7. This CDR3 is CAWSVLRTSGRPDTQYF. CDR3 DNA sequence: TGTGCCTGGAGTGTACTCCGGACTAGCGGGAGACCAGATACGCAGTATTTT. The entire variable domain, with the rest obtained from reference TRBV30 and TRBJ2-3, is as follows: SQTIHQWPATLVQPVGSPLSLECTVEGTSNPNLYWYRQAAGRGLQLLFYSVGIGQISSEVPQNLSASRPQDRQFILSSKKLLLSDSGFYLCAWSVLRTSGRPDTQYFGPGTRLTVL.

The chain carries TRBV7-2 and TRBJ1-4; 8 positions agree with TRBD1. J gave up 0 bases and V 8 bases, and 5 bases lay outside the gene matches. Germline CDR1 and CDR2: SGHTA and FQGNSA. The CDR3 spans 15 residues. The CDR3 DNA reads TGTGCCAGCGGACAGGGTCACCCAACTAATGAAAAACTGTTTTTT. Translating gives CASGQGHPTNEKLFF. Full variable domain (outside the CDR3, taken from reference TRBV7-2 and TRBJ1-4): GAGVSQSPSNKVTEKGKDVELRCDPISGHTALYWYRQSLGQGLEFLIYFQGNSAPDKSGLPSDRFSAERTGGSVSTLTIQRTQQEDSAVYLCASGQGHPTNEKLFFGSGTQLSVL.

This clone was seen once. V usage is TRBV7-9 and J usage is TRBJ2-3; the D is unclear. Germline V CDR1 and CDR2: SEHNR, FQNEAQ (reference sequence). Trimming removed 1 base at V and 7 bases at J, with 6 bases between. This CDR3 region has 12 residues. CDR3: CASSLDRNTQYF. CDR3 bases: TGTGCCAGCAGCTTAGACAGAAATACGCAGTATTTT.

This sequence joins TRBV9 and TRBJ2-2, with 11 bases aligning to TRBD2. V was clipped by 4 bases and J by 3 bases; unmatched bases: 2. Germline values: CDR1 SGDLS, CDR2 YYNGEE. CDR3 size: 15 residues. The CDR3 DNA follows: TGTGCCAGCAGCCCGGGACTAGCGGACACCGGGGAGCTGTTTTTT. It encodes CASSPGLADTGELFF.

The chain recombines TRBV27 with TRBJ2-7; 10 bases align to TRBD2. The CDR3 spans 16 residues. Germline loops: CDR1 MNHEY, CDR2 SMNVEV (reference sequence). V was clipped by 6 bases and J by 1 base; unmatched bases: 9. In nucleotides, the CDR3 is TGTGCCAGCAGACAAAGACTAGCGGGTATTTCCTACGAGCAGTACTTC. Translation gives CASRQRLAGISYEQYF.

The V gene is TRBV18, the J gene TRBJ2-7; D is unclear. The CDR3 length is 14 residues. Trimming pared 3 bases from V and 0 bases from J, leaving 9 bases between. Germline V gives CDR1 KGHSH, CDR2 LQKENI. The CDR3: CASSPNPGSYEQYF. The CDR3 DNA follows: TGTGCCAGCTCACCGAATCCGGGCTCCTACGAGCAGTACTTC.

This clone has a single count. The V call is TRBV19, the J call TRBJ2-1; D gene unclear. The CDR3 runs 11 residues. V was pared by 3 bases and J by 12 bases, with 9 bases between. Germline CDR1 reads LNHDA; CDR2 reads SQIVND (reference sequence). DNA for the CDR3: TGTGCCAGTAGTATGGAGTTATGGCAGTTCTTC. This encodes CASSMELWQFF.

The chain's CDR3 is CASSRVENSPLHF. The CDR3 DNA is TGCGCCAGCAGCCGGGTCGAGAATTCACCCCTCCACTTT. This chain uses TRBV5-1 with TRBJ1-6; D is ambiguous. In germline, CDR1 is SGHRS, CDR2 YFSETQ. The CDR3 runs to 13 residues. V was cut by 4 bases and J by 7 bases, with 9 bases left in between.

The chain carries TRBV19 and TRBJ2-5; D is perhaps TRBD2 (6 bases). V gave up 7 bases and J gave up 0 bases, with 9 bases separating them. Looked up from germline, CDR1 is LNHDA and CDR2 is SQIVND (reference sequence). This CDR3 region has 13 residues. In DNA form, the CDR3 reads TGTGCCAGTAACCGCGGGAACCAAGAGACCCAGTACTTC. Protein: CASNRGNQETQYF.

V is TRBV5-1 and J is TRBJ2-1; 9 positions match TRBD1. The CDR3 is 15 amino acids. CDR1 and CDR2 (germline): SGHRS, YFSETQ. J was trimmed by 9 bases and V by 6 bases; bases with no gene match: 13. CDR3 in DNA: TGCGCCAGCACAAAACGGGAGGACAGGGGCAGTGAGCAGTTCTTC. It yields the protein CASTKREDRGSEQFF. Using reference TRBV5-1 and TRBJ2-1 for the parts outside the CDR3, the full variable domain is KAGVTQTPRYLIKTRGQQVTLSCSPISGHRSVSWYQQTPGQGLQFLFEYFSETQRNKGNFPGRFSGRQFSNSRSEMNVSTLELGDSALYLCASTKREDRGSEQFFGPGTRLTVL.

V is TRBV24-1 and J is TRBJ2-1, with D maybe TRBD1 (6 bases). CDR3 length: 15 amino acids. The germline CDR1 and CDR2 sequences are KGHDR and SFDVKD. V dropped 3 bases and J dropped 6 bases, with 14 bases sitting between them. This chain's CDR3 is CATSDPNDRPNEQFF. The CDR3 DNA reads as TGTGCCACCAGTGATCCGAACGACAGGCCCAATGAGCAGTTCTTC.

The chain combines TRBV10-3 with TRBJ1-1; TRBD1 might be the D (6 bases). The CDR3 is 14 amino acids. Germline loops: CDR1 ENHRY, CDR2 SYGVKD. CDR3 DNA sequence: TGTGCGACCGTGGGGGCAGCCCAGGGCACTGAAGCTTTCTTT. Translated, it gives CATVGAAQGTEAFF.

The chain couples TRBV7-9 to TRBJ1-1; 9 bases are a match to TRBD1. Germline loops: CDR1 SEHNR, CDR2 FQNEAQ (reference sequence). Trimming took 5 bases from V and 5 from J; bases not matched to a gene: 18. This CDR3 spans 18 amino acids. This CDR3 is CASSPTGTGSVFSTEAFF. The CDR3 DNA sequence: TGTGCCAGCAGCCCAACCGGGACAGGGTCCGTGTTCAGTACTGAAGCTTTCTTT.

The chain couples TRBV5-1 to TRBJ2-3; 12 bases line up with TRBD1. After removal of 5 bases from V and 6 bases from J, the junction contained 10 bases not matched to a gene. The germline V gene encodes CDR1 SGHRS and CDR2 YFSETQ. The CDR3 runs to 16 residues. The CDR3 bases are TGCGCCAGCAGTCTTATGCCGGGACAGGGGGCCGATACGCAGTATTTT. Amino acids: CASSLMPGQGADTQYF.

V is TRBV11-2 and J is TRBJ2-7; D unclear. The CDR3 totals 14 residues. Trimming removed 7 bases from V and 6 bases from J, with 19 bases in between. The germline V gene encodes CDR1 SGHAT and CDR2 FQNNGV. The CDR3 region is CASTRIRYGAEQYF. The CDR3 bases are TGTGCCAGCACTCGAATCCGGTATGGAGCCGAGCAGTACTTC.

The chain joins TRBV11-2 to TRBJ1-3, with D uncertain. The germline V and J ends were trimmed by 1 base and 3 bases, with 7 bases remaining between them. This CDR3 spans 14 amino acids. Germline CDR1 reads SGHAT; CDR2 reads FQNNGV. This chain's CDR3 is CASSLGSDGNTIYF. DNA of the CDR3: TGTGCCAGCAGCTTAGGCTCAGATGGAAACACCATATATTTT.

In DNA form, the CDR3 reads TGTGCCAGCAGCTTAACTGGACTAGCGGGAGATACGCAGTATTTT. This codes for CASSLTGLAGDTQYF. The chain employs TRBV11-2 and TRBJ2-3; 11 bases are shared with TRBD2. Looked up from germline, CDR1 is SGHAT and CDR2 is FQNNGV. CDR3 length: 15 amino acids. V trimming: 2 bases; J trimming: 5 bases; junction bases outside the gene matches: 3.

The chain uses TRBV3-1 (or the pseudogene TRBV3-2) and TRBJ2-7; 9 bases map to TRBD2. CDR1 and CDR2 (germline): LGHDT, YNNKEL (reference sequence). The V and J ends lost 0 bases and 0 bases, in that order; junction bases with no gene match: 3. The CDR3 contains 16 residues. CDR3 DNA: TGTGCCAGCAGCCAAGATGCTAGCGGGGCCTCCTACGAGCAGTACTTC. It yields the protein CASSQDASGASYEQYF.

The chain links TRBV11-2 to TRBJ2-3, with 14 bases fitting TRBD2. The CDR3 extends over 15 amino acids. Germline CDR1 reads SGHAT; CDR2 reads FQNNGV. V shed 7 bases and J 6 bases; nucleotides not matched to a gene: 6. The CDR3 DNA is TGTGCCAGCACCCGACTAGCGGGAGGGGCGGATACGCAGTATTTT. Encoded protein: CASTRLAGGADTQYF.

The chain is built from TRBV5-4 and TRBJ2-3; 11 bases are shared with TRBD2. V lost 4 bases and J lost 6; bases outside the gene matches: 13. CDR3 size: 17 residues. Germline-derived CDR1 and CDR2 are SGHNT and YYREEE (reference sequence). CDR3 sequence (DNA): TGTGCCAGCAGCCAAAAAATTAGCGGGAGGGCCAAGGATACGCAGTATTTT. Translation: CASSQKISGRAKDTQYF.

The chain joins TRBV30 to TRBJ1-6, with D perhaps TRBD1 (6 bases). Per the germline V gene, CDR1 is GTSNPN and CDR2 is SVGIG (reference sequence). V was shortened by 7 bases and J by 8 bases, with 15 bases between the two germline ends. The CDR3 is 13 amino acids. CDR3 coding DNA: TGTGCCTCAGAAACAGGGTTCGATTCACCCCTCCACTTT. This codes for CASETGFDSPLHF. The full variable domain, with the rest looked up from reference TRBV30 and TRBJ1-6, is SQTIHQWPATLVQPVGSPLSLECTVEGTSNPNLYWYRQAAGRGLQLLFYSVGIGQISSEVPQNLSASRPQDRQFILSSKKLLLSDSGFYLCASETGFDSPLHFGNGTRLTVT.

V usage is TRBV30 and J usage is TRBJ1-2; tentatively, D is TRBD1 (6 bases). This CDR3 comprises 15 residues. CDR1 GTSNPN and CDR2 SVGIG come from the germline V gene (reference sequence). V lost 0 bases and J 8 bases, leaving 19 bases between the germline ends. The CDR3 protein is CAWSVQLTGREGYTF. The CDR3, as DNA: TGTGCCTGGAGTGTCCAACTTACAGGGAGGGAGGGCTACACCTTC.

The rearrangement links TRBV27 to TRBJ2-5, with D possibly being TRBD1 (5 bases). Germline V gene lookup returns CDR1 MNHEY and CDR2 SMNVEV (reference sequence). The CDR3 runs 17 residues. With 6 bases removed from V and 2 bases from J, the gap between germline ends came to 22 bases. As DNA, the CDR3 is TGTGCCAGCAGGAGGACGGTAGGGGTCCCTAATCAAGAGACCCAGTACTTC. It encodes CASRRTVGVPNQETQYF.